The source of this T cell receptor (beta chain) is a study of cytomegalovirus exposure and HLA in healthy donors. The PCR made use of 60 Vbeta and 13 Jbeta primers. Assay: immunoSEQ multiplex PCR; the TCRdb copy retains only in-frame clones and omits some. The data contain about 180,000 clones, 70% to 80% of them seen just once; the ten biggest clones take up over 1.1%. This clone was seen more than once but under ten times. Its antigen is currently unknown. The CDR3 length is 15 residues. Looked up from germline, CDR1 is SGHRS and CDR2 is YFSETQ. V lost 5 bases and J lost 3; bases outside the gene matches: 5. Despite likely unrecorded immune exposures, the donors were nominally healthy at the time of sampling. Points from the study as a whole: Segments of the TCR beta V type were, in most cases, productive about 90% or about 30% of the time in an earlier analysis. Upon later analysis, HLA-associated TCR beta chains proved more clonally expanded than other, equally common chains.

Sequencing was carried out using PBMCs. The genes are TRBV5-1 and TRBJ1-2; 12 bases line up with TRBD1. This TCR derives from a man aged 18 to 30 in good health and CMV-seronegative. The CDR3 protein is CASRGGTGGDYGYTF. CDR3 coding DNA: TGCGCCAGCAGAGGCGGGACAGGGGGCGACTATGGCTACACCTTC.